This TCR beta chain was sequenced during a study of a mutant IDH1 vaccine in newly diagnosed glioma (dated by TCRdb to the early 2020s). For the wider study: Patients received eight vaccinations in weeks 1, 3, 5, 7, 11, 15, 19 and 23, corresponding to visits V03 through V10. Vaccination was initiated 4-6 weeks after radiotherapy alone, or concurrently with temozolomide cycles in the chemotherapy-containing groups. Of the approximately 30 treated patients, approximately 60% were male and around 38% were female, and a mean age of around 40 years was recorded. Before enrollment, most patients had been given radiochemotherapy with temozolomide as standard therapy, while the rest had received either radiotherapy alone or temozolomide alone. Six visits were used for peripheral blood collection: V03 (baseline), V05, V07, V10, V12 and V13. For exploratory analyses, longitudinal TCRB deep sequencing was carried out in 25 treated patients wherever samples were available.

CDR1 LNHNV and CDR2 YYDKDF are derived from the germline V gene (reference sequence). The germline V and J ends show losses of 7 bases and 8 bases respectively, and no gene match explains 8 bases of the junction. Including the terminal cysteine and phenylalanine, the CDR3 comprises 15 residues. CDR3 DNA only is kept here, 45 bases in frame from base 1. This sample's time point label indicates: week 23, last vaccination. A 20-mer mutant IDH1 peptide at 300 micrograms in Montanide made up each vaccine dose, which was injected subcutaneously together with topical imiquimod. Donors had newly diagnosed WHO grade 3 or 4 IDH1-mutant astrocytomas with loss of nuclear ATRX. The samples were drawn from NOA16, a multicentre, single-arm, open-label phase I trial in Germany that tested a mutant IDH1 peptide vaccine in humans for the first time. Genomic DNA for TCRB sequencing was extracted from EDTA blood using the DNeasy Blood and Tissue Kit.

Results and caveats for the whole study, not just this receptor: According to the authors, sample limitations meant that analyses of patient blood samples could not be reproduced. Pseudoprogression appeared unrelated to alterations in the top peripheral T cell clonotypes detected by TCRB sequencing. PBMC samples for TCRB deep sequencing were selected based on availability. Across multiple MHC alleles, vaccine-induced immune responses were seen in approximately 93% of patients.

Receptor libraries were prepared by the immunoSEQ multiplex PCR assay. Rearranged TCR beta chain sequences were amplified with the hsTCRB Kit following the manufacturer's protocol. TCRB libraries were sequenced on an Illumina MiSeq. On the study's bioinformatics: Demultiplexing, trimming and gene mapping were performed with the kit vendor's proprietary platform. Held by TCRdb, this immuneACCESS table contains in-frame sequences only and omits some clones. Under half of the omission traces to an unresolved V gene where checked; the cause of the rest is unknown. V and J calls and clone size are copied from that table; D and trimming were computed from the DNA. A total of over 35,000 clones appear in this sample, 80% to 90% of them only once. The ten largest clones add up to roughly 5% of the sample. Of note for this clone: The clone's antigen remains unknown. Nothing much larger sits one base from this clone, and base qualities are not available.

The rearrangement combines TRBV15 with TRBJ1-6; the junction holds 10 bases that match TRBD1. The sequences come from PBMCs, collected from a glioma patient whose treatment included an IDH1 peptide vaccine. The source of this sequence is a man aged 40-49 years with glioma. The CDR3 loop reads CATTWDRGQDSPLHF. The DNA is TGTGCCACCACGTGGGACAGGGGCCAAGATTCACCCCTCCACTTT.